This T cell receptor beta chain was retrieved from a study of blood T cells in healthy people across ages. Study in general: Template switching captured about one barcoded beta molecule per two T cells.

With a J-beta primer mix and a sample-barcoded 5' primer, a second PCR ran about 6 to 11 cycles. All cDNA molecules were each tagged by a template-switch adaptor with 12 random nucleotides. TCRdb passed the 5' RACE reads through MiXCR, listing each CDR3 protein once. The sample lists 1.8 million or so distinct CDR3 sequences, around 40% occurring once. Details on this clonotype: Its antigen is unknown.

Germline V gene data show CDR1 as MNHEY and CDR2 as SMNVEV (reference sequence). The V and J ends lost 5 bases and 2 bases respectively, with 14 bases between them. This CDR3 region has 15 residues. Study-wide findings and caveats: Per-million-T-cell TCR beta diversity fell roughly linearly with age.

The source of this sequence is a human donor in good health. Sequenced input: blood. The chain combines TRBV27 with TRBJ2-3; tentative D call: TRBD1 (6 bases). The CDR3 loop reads CASSLSTGNTDTQYF. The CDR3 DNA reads TGTGCCAGCAGTCTGTCGACAGGAAACACAGATACGCAGTATTTT.